This T cell receptor beta chain came from a study of T-cell reconstitution after alpha-beta-depleted transplantation in children. A library of TCRbeta sequences, prepared with unique molecular identifiers, was generated. TCRdb re-analysed the PCR reads in MiXCR, keeping a single row per CDR3 protein. The profile shows 490,000 or so distinct CDR3 sequences, under 12% of them singletons. CDR3 length equals 12 residues. The germline V gene encodes CDR1 MDHEN and CDR2 SYDVKM. V shed 6 bases and J shed 2 bases, with 7 bases lying between them. This clonotype was counted at least ten times. The chain carries TRBV28 and TRBJ1-1; D remains unclear. The sequence came from a child aged 2 to 15 with inherited bone marrow failure, due to receive a stem cell transplant. Sequencing was performed on PBMCs, taken before TCRalphabeta/CD19-depleted stem cell transplant. The CDR3 here is CASSIINTEAFF. The CDR3 DNA follows: TGTGCCAGCAGCATTATCAACACTGAAGCTTTCTTT.